The sequence of this T cell receptor beta chain was determined in a study of identical twins. In the case of this clonotype: At one end, the junction sequence differs from germline, possibly due to a read error.

The CDR3 totals 19 residues. TCRdb re-called the 5' RACE reads through MiXCR, storing one row per CDR3 protein. The table has 700,000 or so distinct CDR3 sequences, around 20% seen once. These data were also filed under a second study, of T cells expressing NK-cell markers. That report adds: In a group of 5 or 6 donors, dominant NKG2C+ clonotypes represented about 1.0-7.5% of CD8+ T cells.

The clonotype was recovered from a woman between 18 and 29 years old in good health. The source material was PBMCs. The rearrangement uses TRBV12-3 or TRBV12-4 and TRBJ2-3; 9 bases map to TRBD2. The CDR3 region has the DNA TGTACCAGCAGTTTGAGGTCCCCCCAAGCGGGGGGCATCACAGATACGCAGTATTTT. Translation: CTSSLRSPQAGGITDTQYF.